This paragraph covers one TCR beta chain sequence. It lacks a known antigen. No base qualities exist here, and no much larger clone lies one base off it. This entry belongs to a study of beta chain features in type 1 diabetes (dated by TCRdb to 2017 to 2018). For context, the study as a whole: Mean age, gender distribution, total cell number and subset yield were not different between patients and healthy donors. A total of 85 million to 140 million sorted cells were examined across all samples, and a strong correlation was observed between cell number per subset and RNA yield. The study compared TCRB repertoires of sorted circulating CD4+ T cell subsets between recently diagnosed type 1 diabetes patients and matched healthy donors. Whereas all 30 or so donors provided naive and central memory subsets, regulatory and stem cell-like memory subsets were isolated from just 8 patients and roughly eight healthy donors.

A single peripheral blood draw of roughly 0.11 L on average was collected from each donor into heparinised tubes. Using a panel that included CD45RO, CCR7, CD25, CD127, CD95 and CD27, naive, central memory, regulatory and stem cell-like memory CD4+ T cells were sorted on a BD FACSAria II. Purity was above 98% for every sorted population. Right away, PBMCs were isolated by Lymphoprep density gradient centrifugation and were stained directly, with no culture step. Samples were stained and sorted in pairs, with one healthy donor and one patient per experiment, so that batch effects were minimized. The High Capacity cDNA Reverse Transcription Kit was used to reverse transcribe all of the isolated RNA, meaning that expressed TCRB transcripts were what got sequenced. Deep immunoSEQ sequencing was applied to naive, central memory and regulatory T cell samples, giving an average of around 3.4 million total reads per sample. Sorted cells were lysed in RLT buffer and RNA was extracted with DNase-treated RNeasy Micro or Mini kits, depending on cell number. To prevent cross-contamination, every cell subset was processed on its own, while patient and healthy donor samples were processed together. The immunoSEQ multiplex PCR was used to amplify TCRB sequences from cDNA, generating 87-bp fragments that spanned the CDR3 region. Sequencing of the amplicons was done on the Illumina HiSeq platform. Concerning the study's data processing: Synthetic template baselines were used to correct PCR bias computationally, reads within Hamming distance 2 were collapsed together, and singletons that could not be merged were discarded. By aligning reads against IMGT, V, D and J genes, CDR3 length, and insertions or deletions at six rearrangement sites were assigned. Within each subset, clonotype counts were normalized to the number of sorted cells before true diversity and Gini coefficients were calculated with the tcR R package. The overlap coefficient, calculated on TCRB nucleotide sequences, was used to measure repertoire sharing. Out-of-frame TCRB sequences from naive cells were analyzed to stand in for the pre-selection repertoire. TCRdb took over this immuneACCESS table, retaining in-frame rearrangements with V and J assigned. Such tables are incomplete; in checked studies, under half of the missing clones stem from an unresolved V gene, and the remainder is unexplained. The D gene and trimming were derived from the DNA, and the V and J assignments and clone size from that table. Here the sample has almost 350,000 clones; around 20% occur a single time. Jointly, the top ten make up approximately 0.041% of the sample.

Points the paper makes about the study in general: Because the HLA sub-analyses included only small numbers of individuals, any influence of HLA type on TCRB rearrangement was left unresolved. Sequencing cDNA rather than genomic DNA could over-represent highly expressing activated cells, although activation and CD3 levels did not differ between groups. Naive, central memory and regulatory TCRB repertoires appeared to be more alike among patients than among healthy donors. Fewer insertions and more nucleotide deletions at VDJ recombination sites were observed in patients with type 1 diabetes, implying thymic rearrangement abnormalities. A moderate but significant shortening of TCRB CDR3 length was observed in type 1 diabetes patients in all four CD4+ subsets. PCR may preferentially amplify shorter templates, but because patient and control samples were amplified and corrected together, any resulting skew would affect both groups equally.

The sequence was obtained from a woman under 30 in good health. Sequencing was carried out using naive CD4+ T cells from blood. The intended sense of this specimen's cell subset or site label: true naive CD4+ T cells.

The CDR3 reads CASSPSSTEAFF. The DNA sequence is TGTGCCAGCAGCCCCTCCAGCACTGAAGCTTTCTTT. The V and J genes are TRBV9 and TRBJ1-1; the D gene assignment is ambiguous. CDR1 SGDLS and CDR2 YYNGEE were looked up in the germline V gene. CDR3 length: 12 amino acids, cysteine to phenylalanine. Only the CDR3 DNA is retained, 36 bases long and in frame from the first base. V is reduced by 4 bases and J by 4 bases, leaving a spacing of 8 bases between them.